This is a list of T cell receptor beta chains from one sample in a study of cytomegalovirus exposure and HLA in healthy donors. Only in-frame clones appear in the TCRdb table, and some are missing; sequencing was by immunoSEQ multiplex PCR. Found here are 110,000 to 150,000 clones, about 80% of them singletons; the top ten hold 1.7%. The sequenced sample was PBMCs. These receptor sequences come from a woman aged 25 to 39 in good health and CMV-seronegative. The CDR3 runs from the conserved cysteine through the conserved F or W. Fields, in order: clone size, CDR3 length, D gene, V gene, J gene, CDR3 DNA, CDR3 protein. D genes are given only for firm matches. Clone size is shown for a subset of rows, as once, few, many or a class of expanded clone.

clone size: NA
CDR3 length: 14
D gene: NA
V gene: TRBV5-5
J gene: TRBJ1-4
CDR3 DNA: TGTGCCAGCAGCTTCACCGGTCCGAATGAAAAACTGTTTTTT
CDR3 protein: CASSFTGPNEKLFF

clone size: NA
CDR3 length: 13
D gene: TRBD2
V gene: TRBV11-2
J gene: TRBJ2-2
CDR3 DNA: TGTGCCAGCAGCGCGGGGGGCACCGGGGAGCTGTTTTTT
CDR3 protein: CASSAGGTGELFF

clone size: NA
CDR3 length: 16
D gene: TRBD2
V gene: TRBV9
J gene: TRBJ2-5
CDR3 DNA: TGTGCCAGCAGCGTAGGGGGGGGACTAGCTGGAGAGACCCAGTACTTC
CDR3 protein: CASSVGGGLAGETQYF

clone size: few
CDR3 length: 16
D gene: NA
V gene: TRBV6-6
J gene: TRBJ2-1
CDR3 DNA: TGTGCCAGCAGTTACTCCTCAGGGCCCGGTTACAATGAGCAGTTCTTC
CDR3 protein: CASSYSSGPGYNEQFF

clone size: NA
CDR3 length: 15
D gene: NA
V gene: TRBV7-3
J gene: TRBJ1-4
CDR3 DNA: TGTGCCAGCAGCACAGATGCCGGGGTGTCGGAAAAACTGTTTTTT
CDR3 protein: CASSTDAGVSEKLFF

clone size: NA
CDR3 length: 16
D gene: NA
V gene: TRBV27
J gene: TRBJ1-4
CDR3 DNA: TGTGCCAGCAGTTTAAAGGCAGGGTGGACTAATGAAAAACTGTTTTTT
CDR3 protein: CASSLKAGWTNEKLFF

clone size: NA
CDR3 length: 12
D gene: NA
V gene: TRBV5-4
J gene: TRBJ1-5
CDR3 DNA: TGTGCCAGCAGCTTAGGCCAGGGACCCCAGCATTTT
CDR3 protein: CASSLGQGPQHF

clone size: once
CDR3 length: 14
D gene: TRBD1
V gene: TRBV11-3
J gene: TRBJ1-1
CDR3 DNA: TGTGCCAGCAGCCAGGGGACAGGAGCCACTGAAGCTTTCTTT
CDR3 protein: CASSQGTGATEAFF

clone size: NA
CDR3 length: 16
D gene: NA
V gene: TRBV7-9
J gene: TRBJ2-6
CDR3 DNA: TGTGCCAGCACCTCCCGGACGGGGACTGGGGCCAACGTCCTGACTTTC
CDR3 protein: CASTSRTGTGANVLTF

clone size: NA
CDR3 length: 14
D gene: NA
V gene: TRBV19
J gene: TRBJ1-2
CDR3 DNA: TGTGCCAGTAGTATCCCCCCAGGGAACTATGGCTACACCTTC
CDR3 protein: CASSIPPGNYGYTF

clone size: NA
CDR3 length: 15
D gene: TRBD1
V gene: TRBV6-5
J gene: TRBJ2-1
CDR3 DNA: TGTGCCAGCAGTACAGGGGACAGGGGGCGCGGTGAGCAGTTCTTC
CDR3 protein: CASSTGDRGRGEQFF

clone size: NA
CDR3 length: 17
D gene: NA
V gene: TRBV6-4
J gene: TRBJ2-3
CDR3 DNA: TGTGCCAGCAGTGACAGGGGAATTGCGCGTGGCACAGATACGCAGTATTTT
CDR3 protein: CASSDRGIARGTDTQYF

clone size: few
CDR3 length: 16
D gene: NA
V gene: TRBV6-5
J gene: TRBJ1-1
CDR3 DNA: TGTGCCAGCAGTTACGGACAGAACTTTATGAACACTGAAGCTTTCTTT
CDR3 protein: CASSYGQNFMNTEAFF

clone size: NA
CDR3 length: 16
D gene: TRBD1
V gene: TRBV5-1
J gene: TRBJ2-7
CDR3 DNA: TGCGCCAGCAGCCGGTATCGACAGGGGGGATCCTACGAGCAGTACTTC
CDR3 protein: CASSRYRQGGSYEQYF

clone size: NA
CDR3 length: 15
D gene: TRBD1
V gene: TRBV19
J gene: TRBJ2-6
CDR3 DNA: TGTGCCAGTAGAGCAGGGGGCTCTGGGGCCAACGTCCTGACTTTC
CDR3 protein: CASRAGGSGANVLTF

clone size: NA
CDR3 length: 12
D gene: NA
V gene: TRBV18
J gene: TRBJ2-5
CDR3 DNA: TGTGCCAGCTCACCTAAACAAGAGACCCAGTACTTC
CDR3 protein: CASSPKQETQYF

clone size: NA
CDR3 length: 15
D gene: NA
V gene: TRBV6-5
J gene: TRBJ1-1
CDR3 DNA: TGTGCCAGCAGTTACTCGACGGGGCCGGGAGCTGAAGCTTTCTTT
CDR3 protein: CASSYSTGPGAEAFF

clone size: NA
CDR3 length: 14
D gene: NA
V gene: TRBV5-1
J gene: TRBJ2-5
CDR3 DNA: TGCGCCAGCAGCTCCCAACCAACCCAGGAGACCCAGTACTTC
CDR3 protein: CASSSQPTQETQYF

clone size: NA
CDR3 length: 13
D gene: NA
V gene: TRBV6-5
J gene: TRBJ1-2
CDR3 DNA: TGTGCCAGCAGCCTCACCCCCAGGGGAGGCTACACCTTC
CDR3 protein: CASSLTPRGGYTF

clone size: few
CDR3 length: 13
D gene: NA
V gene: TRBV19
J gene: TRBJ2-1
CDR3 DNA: TGTGCCAGTAGTCGGACTGAGGCGAATGAGCAGTTCTTC
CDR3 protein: CASSRTEANEQFF

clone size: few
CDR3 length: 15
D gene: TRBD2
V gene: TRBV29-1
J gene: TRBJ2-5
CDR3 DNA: TGCAGCGCCGGCCCGCTACTAGCGGGGGGCGAGACCCAGTACTTC
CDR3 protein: CSAGPLLAGGETQYF

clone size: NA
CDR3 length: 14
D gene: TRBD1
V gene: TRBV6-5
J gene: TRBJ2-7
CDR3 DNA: TGTGCCAGCAGCGGGGGACAGGGCTCTTTCGAGCAGTACTTC
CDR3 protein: CASSGGQGSFEQYF

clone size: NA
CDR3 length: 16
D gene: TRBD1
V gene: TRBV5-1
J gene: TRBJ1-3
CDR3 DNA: TGCGCCAGCAGATATACCACAGGGGGCTCTGGAAACACCATATATTTT
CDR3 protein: CASRYTTGGSGNTIYF

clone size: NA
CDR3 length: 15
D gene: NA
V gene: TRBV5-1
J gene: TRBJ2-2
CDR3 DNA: TGCGCCAGCCGGATTGGAGGAACGAACACCGGGGAGCTGTTTTTT
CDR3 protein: CASRIGGTNTGELFF

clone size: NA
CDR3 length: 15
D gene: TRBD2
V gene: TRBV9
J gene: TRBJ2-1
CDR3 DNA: TGTGCCAGCAGCCTGGGACTAGCAGCCTACAATGAGCAGTTCTTC
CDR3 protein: CASSLGLAAYNEQFF

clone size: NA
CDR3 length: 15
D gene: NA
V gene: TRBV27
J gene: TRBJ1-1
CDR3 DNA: TGTGCCAGCAGGGCCGGCAGGGCCTTGAACACTGAAGCTTTCTTT
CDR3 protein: CASRAGRALNTEAFF

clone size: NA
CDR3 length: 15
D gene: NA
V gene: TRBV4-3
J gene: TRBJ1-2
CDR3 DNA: TGCGCCAGCAGCCAATTCACAGGGCAGTTCGATGGCTACACCTTC
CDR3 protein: CASSQFTGQFDGYTF

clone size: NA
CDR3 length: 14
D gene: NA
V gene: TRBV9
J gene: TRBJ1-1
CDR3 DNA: TGTGCCAGCAGCGAGCAGGGGTTCTTCACTGAAGCTTTCTTT
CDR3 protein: CASSEQGFFTEAFF

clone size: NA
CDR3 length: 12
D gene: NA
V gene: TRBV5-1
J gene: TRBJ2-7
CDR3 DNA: TGCGCCAGCAGTTCAGGGGAACAACTGCAGTACTTC
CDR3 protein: CASSSGEQLQYF

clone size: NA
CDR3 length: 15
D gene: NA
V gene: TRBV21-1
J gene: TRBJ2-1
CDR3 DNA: TGTGCCAGCAGCAAAGAGGGGACAGGGTACAATGAGCAGTTCTTC
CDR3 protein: CASSKEGTGYNEQFF

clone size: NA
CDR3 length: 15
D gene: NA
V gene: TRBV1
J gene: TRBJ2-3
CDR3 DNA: TGCATCAGCCCCGCCACTAGCGGAATCACAGATACGCAGTATTTT
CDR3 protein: CISPATSGITDTQYF

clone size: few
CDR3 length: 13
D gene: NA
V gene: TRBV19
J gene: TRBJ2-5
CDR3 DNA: TGTGCCAGTAGTCAGGGGTTGCAAGAGACCCAGTACTTC
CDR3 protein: CASSQGLQETQYF

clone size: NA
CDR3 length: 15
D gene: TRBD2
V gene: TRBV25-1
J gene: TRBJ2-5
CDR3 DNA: TGTGCCAGCAGTGAAGGGGGGAGGGTTTGGGAGACCCAGTACTTC
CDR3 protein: CASSEGGRVWETQYF

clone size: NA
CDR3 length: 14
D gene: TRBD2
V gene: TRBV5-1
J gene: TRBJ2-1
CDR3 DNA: TGCGCCAGCAGCTTAGGGCTAGCGGACAATGAGCAGTTCTTC
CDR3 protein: CASSLGLADNEQFF

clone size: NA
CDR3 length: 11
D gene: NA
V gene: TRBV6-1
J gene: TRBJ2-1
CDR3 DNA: TGTGCCACCCAGGGGATTCCTGAGCAGTTCTTC
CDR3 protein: CATQGIPEQFF

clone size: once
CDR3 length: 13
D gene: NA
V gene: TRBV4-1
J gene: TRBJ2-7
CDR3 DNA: TGCGCCAGCAGCCAACAGGGCTCCTACGAGCAGTACTTC
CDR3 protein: CASSQQGSYEQYF

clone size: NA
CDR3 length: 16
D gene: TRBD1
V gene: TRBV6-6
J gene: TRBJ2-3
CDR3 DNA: TGTGCCAGCAGTTCGGGACAGGGCATAGGGACAGATACGCAGTATTTT
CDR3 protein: CASSSGQGIGTDTQYF

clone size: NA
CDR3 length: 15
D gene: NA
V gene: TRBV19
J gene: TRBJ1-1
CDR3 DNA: TGTGCCAGTAGTATTCAGGGCCAGCGGAACACTGAAGCTTTCTTT
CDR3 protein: CASSIQGQRNTEAFF

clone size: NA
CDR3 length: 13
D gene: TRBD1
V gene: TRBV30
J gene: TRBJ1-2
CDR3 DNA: TGTGCCTGGAGTAGAGGACAGGGCTATGGCTACACCTTC
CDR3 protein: CAWSRGQGYGYTF

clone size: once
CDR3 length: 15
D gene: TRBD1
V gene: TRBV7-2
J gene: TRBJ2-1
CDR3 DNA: TGTGCCAGCAGCCCTGACAGGGGTCGCTACAATGAGCAGTTCTTC
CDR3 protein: CASSPDRGRYNEQFF

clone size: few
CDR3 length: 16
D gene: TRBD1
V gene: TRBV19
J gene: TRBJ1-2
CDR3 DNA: TGTGCCAGTAGTACTGGGGACAGATCATCGATCTATGGCTACACCTTC
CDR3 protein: CASSTGDRSSIYGYTF

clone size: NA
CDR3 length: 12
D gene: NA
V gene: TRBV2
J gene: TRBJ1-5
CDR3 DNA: TGTGCCAGCAGGTTGAGAAGGGGCACCGAGCATTTT
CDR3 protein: CASRLRRGTEHF

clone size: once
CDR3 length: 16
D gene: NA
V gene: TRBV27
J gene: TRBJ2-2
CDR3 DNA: TGTGCCAGCTCCTCCCCCCGGGAAATGGACACCGGGGAGCTGTTTTTT
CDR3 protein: CASSSPREMDTGELFF

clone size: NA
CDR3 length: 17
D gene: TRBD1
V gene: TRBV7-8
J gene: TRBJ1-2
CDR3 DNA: TGTGCCAGCAGAAGGACAGGGGGCGCACCCCTTAGAGGCGGCTACACCTTC
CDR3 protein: CASRRTGGAPLRGGYTF

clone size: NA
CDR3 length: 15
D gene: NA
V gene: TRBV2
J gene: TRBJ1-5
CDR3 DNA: TGTGCCAGCAGTGAACGGGGATTGGGCAATCAGCCCCAGCATTTT
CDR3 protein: CASSERGLGNQPQHF

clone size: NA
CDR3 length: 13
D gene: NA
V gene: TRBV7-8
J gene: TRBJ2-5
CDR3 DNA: TGTGCCAGCAGCTTAGCACGGCAAGAGACCCAGTACTTC
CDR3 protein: CASSLARQETQYF

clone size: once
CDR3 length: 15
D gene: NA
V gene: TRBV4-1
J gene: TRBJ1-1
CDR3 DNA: TGCGCCAGCAGCCAACGACAGGACGATAACACTGAAGCTTTCTTT
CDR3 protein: CASSQRQDDNTEAFF

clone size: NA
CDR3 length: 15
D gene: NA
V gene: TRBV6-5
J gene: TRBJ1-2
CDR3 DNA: TGTGCCAGCAGTGGCCCAAGCGGGGCTAACTATGGCTACACCTTC
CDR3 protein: CASSGPSGANYGYTF

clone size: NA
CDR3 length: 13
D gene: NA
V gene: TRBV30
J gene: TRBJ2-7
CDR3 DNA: TGTGCCTGGAGTCCCCGGGAAACCTACGAGCAGTACTTC
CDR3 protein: CAWSPRETYEQYF

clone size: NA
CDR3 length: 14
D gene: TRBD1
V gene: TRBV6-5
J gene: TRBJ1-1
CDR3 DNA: TGTGCCAGCAGCCACCCTGGACAGGGGCGGGTAGCTTTCTTT
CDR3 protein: CASSHPGQGRVAFF